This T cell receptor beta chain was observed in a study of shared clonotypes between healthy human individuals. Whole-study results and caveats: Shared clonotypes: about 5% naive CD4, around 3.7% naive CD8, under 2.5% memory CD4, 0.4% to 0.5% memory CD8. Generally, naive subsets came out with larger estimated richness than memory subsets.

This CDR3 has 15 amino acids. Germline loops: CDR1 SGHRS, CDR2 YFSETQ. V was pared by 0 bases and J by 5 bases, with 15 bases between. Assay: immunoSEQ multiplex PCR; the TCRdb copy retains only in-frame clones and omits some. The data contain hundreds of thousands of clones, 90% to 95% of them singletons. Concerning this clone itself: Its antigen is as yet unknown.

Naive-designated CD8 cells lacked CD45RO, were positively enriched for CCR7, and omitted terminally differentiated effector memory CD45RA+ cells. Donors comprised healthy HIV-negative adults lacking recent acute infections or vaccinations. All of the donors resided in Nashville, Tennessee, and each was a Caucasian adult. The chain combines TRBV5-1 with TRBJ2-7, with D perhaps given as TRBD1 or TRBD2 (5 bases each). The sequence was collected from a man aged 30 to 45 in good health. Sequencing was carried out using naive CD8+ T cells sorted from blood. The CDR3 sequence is CASSLGLATVHEQYF. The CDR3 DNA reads TGCGCCAGCAGCTTGGGTTTAGCGACAGTCCACGAGCAGTACTTC.